The entry that follows covers one T cell receptor (beta chain) sequence. The antigen remains unidentified. This record comes from a study of siplizumab effects on memory and regulatory T cells. Across the study: The authors ran mixed lymphocyte reactions in pairs, with siplizumab at around 0.99 ug/mL or without drug. Study-level findings and limits: There were only a minor fraction of alloreactive clones that mapped to unstimulated subsets. Naive T cells looked more diverse than memory cells and looked like major alloresponse contributors.

The cells of the mixed lymphocyte reaction underwent a roughly six-day coculture at 37°C. The authors labelled responder PBMCs with CFSE and stimulator PBMCs with Violet Dye, and mixed them 1:1. Method: immunoSEQ multiplex PCR; TCRdb's copy keeps in-frame clones and lacks some. The table shows 15,000 to 20,000 clones, with approximately 44% occurring only once. The V and J ends lost 3 bases and 3 bases respectively, with 12 bases between them. CDR1 and CDR2 from the germline V gene are LNHNV and YYDKDF (reference sequence). This CDR3 has 15 residues. This TCR came from a human donor in good health; the cells came from an allogeneic mixed lymphocyte reaction. Some clones in this sample may be carry-over from other donors' samples. The chain has TRBV15 and TRBJ2-4, with a possible D match to TRBD1 (5 bases). The sample taken for sequencing was CFSE-low (dividing) CD4+ T cells sorted from an allogeneic mixed lymphocyte reaction. Here the CDR3 reads CATSSPDSGKNIQYF. In DNA form, the CDR3 reads TGTGCCACCAGCAGTCCCGACAGTGGCAAAAACATTCAGTACTTC.